These T cell receptor beta chains were read from a single sample in a study of early stage breast cancer tumors. The protocol was immunoSEQ multiplex PCR, while the TCRdb copy is restricted to in-frame clones and leaves out a portion. The repertoire holds around 28,000 clones, with roughly four fifths as singletons. Input material: breast tumor tissue. The source of these receptors is a person in their thirties with breast cancer. CDR3s include the opening cysteine and the closing phenylalanine or tryptophan. The order of the fields is clone size, D gene, J gene, V gene, CDR3 DNA, CDR3 protein. D genes are given only for firm matches. The listing skips clone size in some rows; elsewhere it reads once, few, many or a size class.

>.|.|TRBJ2-1|TRBV7-7
TGTGCCAGCAGCCCACGGGTCGGGACCTCCTACAATGAGCAGTTCTTC
CASSPRVGTSYNEQFF
>.|TRBD2|TRBJ2-7|TRBV5-1
TGCGCCAGCAGCCCCGGTCTAGCGGGATCCTATCTCTCCTACGAGCAGTACTTC
CASSPGLAGSYLSYEQYF
>.|.|TRBJ1-5|TRBV5-6
TGTGCCAGCAGCAGGGTGAATAGCAATCAGCCCCAGCATTTT
CASSRVNSNQPQHF
>.|TRBD2|TRBJ2-7|TRBV30
TGTGCCTGGAGCCTAGCGGGAGGCTACGAGCAGTACTTC
CAWSLAGGYEQYF
>.|TRBD2|TRBJ2-7|TRBV4-1
TGCGCCAGCAGCCCGCGGACTAGCGGGACGACCACTCTTTACGAGCAGTACTTC
CASSPRTSGTTTLYEQYF
>.|TRBD2|TRBJ2-1|TRBV7-2
TGTGCCAGCAGCTTAGGTGGGACTAGCGGGGCCAATGAGCAGTTCTTC
CASSLGGTSGANEQFF
>.|.|TRBJ1-5|TRBV7-2
TGTGCCAGCAGCTTAAGCGGGGGTCCGAATAGCAATCAGCCCCAGCATTTT
CASSLSGGPNSNQPQHF
>.|.|TRBJ2-5|TRBV29-1
TGCAGCGTGGACCGGGCGGATGAGACCCAGTACTTC
CSVDRADETQYF
>.|TRBD1|TRBJ1-1|TRBV6-5
TGTGCCAGCAGTCCCCTCGACAGGGTTGCCACTGAAGCTTTCTTT
CASSPLDRVATEAFF
>.|.|TRBJ1-2|TRBV10-3
TGTGCCATCAGGGAGGGACCGAGCTATGGCTACACCTTC
CAIREGPSYGYTF
>.|TRBD1|TRBJ1-5|TRBV4-1
TGCGCCAGCAGCCACGCAACAGGGGCGCGGAGCAATCAGCCCCAGCATTTT
CASSHATGARSNQPQHF
>.|.|TRBJ2-7|TRBV28
TGTGCCAGCAGTTTCAACAGGGCGGTTGGCGAGCAGTACTTC
CASSFNRAVGEQYF
>.|TRBD1|TRBJ1-5|TRBV15
TGTGCCACCAGCGAGGAGGGACAGGGTTTATACAATCAGCCCCAGCATTTT
CATSEEGQGLYNQPQHF
>.|.|TRBJ1-4|TRBV19
TGTGCCAGTAGTCCTGGTGGGGGCCTGGCTAATGAAAAACTGTTTTTT
CASSPGGGLANEKLFF
>.|.|TRBJ1-3|TRBV5-5
TGTGCCAGCAGCTCAACGCAGCGACAAACCTTTACTGGAAACACCATATATTTT
CASSSTQRQTFTGNTIYF
>.|TRBD2|TRBJ2-7|TRBV7-2
TGTGCCAGCAGCCGGACTAGCGGCCCCTACGAGCAGTACTTC
CASSRTSGPYEQYF
>.|.|TRBJ1-4|TRBV4-3
TGCGCCAGCAGCCAAGTGGATGCAACTAATGAAAAACTGTTTTTT
CASSQVDATNEKLFF
>.|.|TRBJ2-1|TRBV6-1
TGTGCCAGTAAGTGGACAGCTACGGGGAATGAGCAGTTCTTC
CASKWTATGNEQFF
>.|.|TRBJ1-1|TRBV11-1
TGTGCCAGCCTTAGTTTCTCCACTGAAGCTTTCTTT
CASLSFSTEAFF
>once|.|TRBJ1-1|TRBV5-1
TGCGCCAGCAGCATGCTGGCATATGACACTGAAGCTTTCTTT
CASSMLAYDTEAFF
>.|TRBD1|TRBJ2-7|TRBV11-2
TGTGCCAGCAGCTTAGATCAGGGGACAGGGTTAGCCTACGAGCAGTACTTC
CASSLDQGTGLAYEQYF
>.|TRBD2|TRBJ2-7|TRBV7-9
TGTGCCAGCAGCCCCCCGGGACTAGCGGGAGGGATCGAGCAGTACTTC
CASSPPGLAGGIEQYF
>.|.|TRBJ2-7|TRBV21-1
TGTGCCAGCAGCACCCTTAGGCCCTACGAGCAGTACTTC
CASSTLRPYEQYF